Below, 3 T cell receptor beta chains from the same sample are listed, as sequenced in a study of T cells in tumors after PD-1 blockade. Clones were read by immunoSEQ multiplex PCR, and TCRdb kept only the in-frame ones, dropping some. The sample carries approximately 45,000 clones, more than 60% recorded once. The source was PBMCs, collected before anti-PD-1 therapy. The receptors were sampled from a human donor with advanced basal cell or squamous cell carcinoma (not recorded which).

The chain uses TRBV28 and TRBJ2-3; 14 bases map to TRBD2. This CDR3 is built from 17 residues. The J segment lost 5 bases and the V segment lost 2 bases, leaving 6 bases of the junction unmatched. Germline CDR1 is MDHEN and CDR2 is SYDVKM. The CDR3 reads CASSLRLAGGPGDTQYF. CDR3 in DNA: TGTGCCAGCAGTTTACGACTAGCGGGAGGGCCGGGAGATACGCAGTATTTT.

By share of the sample, this clone is medium-sized. The chain uses TRBV6-5 and TRBJ1-1; no firm D call. Germline V lookup: CDR1 MNHEY, CDR2 SVGAGI. The CDR3 covers 14 residues. V dropped 5 bases and J dropped 3 bases, with 13 bases sitting between them. The CDR3 spells CASSQESTDTEAFF. The CDR3 DNA sequence: TGTGCCAGCAGTCAGGAGAGCACGGACACTGAAGCTTTCTTT.

The rearrangement uses TRBV19 and TRBJ1-1; 8 bases are a match to TRBD1. Germline V gene data show CDR1 as LNHDA and CDR2 as SQIVND (reference sequence). CDR3 length: 15 residues. The ends lost 5 bases at V and 1 base at J; junction bases unmatched: 6. This CDR3 reads CASSQGTGGNTEAFF. The CDR3 DNA reads as TGTGCCAGTAGTCAGGGTACAGGGGGGAACACTGAAGCTTTCTTT.